The clone carrying this T cell receptor beta chain was picked up a small number of times. This specimen comes from a study of T-cell reconstitution after alpha-beta-depleted transplantation in children. Unmatched junction bases numbered 9, after V lost 2 bases and J lost 2 bases. Germline lookup yields CDR1 MDHEN and CDR2 SYDVKM. The CDR3 has 16 residues. Unique molecular identifiers featured in how the TCRbeta library was prepared. TCRdb fed the PCR reads into MiXCR, producing one record per CDR3 protein. The sample lists just over 950,000 distinct CDR3 sequences, under 30% seen once, with 28% in the top ten.

The rearrangement joins TRBV28 to TRBJ2-7, with 7 nucleotides matching TRBD1. The sequencing here drew on PBMCs, mostly from graft donor cells, taken 360 days after TCRalphabeta/CD19-depleted stem cell transplant. The receptor was isolated from a boy younger than two who had a stem cell transplant for SCID, so the T cells may come from the graft donor. The CDR3: CASSLEAKGAAYEQYF. CDR3 bases: TGTGCCAGCAGTTTAGAAGCTAAGGGGGCTGCCTACGAGCAGTACTTC.